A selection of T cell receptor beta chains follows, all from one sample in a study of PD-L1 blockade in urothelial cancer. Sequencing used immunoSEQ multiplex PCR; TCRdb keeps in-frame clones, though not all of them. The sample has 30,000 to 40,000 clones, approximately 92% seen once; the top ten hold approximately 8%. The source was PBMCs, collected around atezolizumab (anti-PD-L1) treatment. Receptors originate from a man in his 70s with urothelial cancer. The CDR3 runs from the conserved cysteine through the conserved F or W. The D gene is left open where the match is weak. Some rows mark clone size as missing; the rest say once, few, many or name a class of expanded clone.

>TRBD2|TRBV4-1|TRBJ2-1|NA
CASSQAGTSGSSYNEQFF
TGCGCCAGCAGCCAAGCCGGGACTAGCGGGAGCAGCTACAATGAGCAGTTCTTC
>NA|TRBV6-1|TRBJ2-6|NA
CASSLAVSGANVLTF
TGTGCCAGCAGCCTCGCGGTGTCTGGGGCCAACGTCCTGACTTTC
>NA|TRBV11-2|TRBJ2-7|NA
CASSLVAQGVYEQYF
TGTGCCAGCAGCTTAGTGGCACAGGGCGTCTACGAGCAGTACTTC
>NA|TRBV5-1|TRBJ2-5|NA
CASSLGDYVGTQYF
TGCGCCAGCAGCTTGGGCGACTATGTAGGGACCCAGTACTTC
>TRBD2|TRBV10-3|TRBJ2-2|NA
CAISEGTRTSGRVGELFF
TGTGCCATCAGTGAGGGAACCCGGACTAGCGGGAGAGTCGGGGAGCTGTTTTTT
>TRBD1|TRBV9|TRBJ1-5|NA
CASSSGQGLQPQHF
TGTGCCAGCAGCAGCGGACAGGGGCTTCAGCCCCAGCATTTT
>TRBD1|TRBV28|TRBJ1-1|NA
CVTLTLMRFSAGTANTEAFF
TGTGTTACCCTTACTTTAATGAGGTTTAGCGCCGGGACAGCGAACACTGAAGCTTTCTTT
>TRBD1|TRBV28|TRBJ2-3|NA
CASRDPGQGTDTQYF
TGTGCCAGCAGGGATCCGGGACAGGGCACAGATACGCAGTATTTT
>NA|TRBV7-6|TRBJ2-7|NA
CASSLVMGQEQYF
TGTGCCAGCAGCTTGGTTATGGGGCAAGAGCAGTACTTC
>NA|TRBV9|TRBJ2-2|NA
CASSVETDTGELFF
TGTGCCAGCAGCGTAGAGACAGACACCGGGGAGCTGTTTTTT
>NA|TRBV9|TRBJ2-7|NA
CASSVGGSPYEQYF
TGTGCCAGCAGCGTAGGGGGCTCCCCCTACGAGCAGTACTTC
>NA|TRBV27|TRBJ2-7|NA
CASNPSAGDYEQYF
TGTGCCAGCAACCCTTCCGCAGGGGACTACGAGCAGTACTTC
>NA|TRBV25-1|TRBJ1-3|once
CASSEGQNSGNTIYF
TGTGCCAGCAGTGAAGGACAGAACTCTGGAAACACCATATATTTT
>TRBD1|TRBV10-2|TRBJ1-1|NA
CASSDRGNTEAFF
TGCGCCAGCAGCGACAGGGGGAACACTGAAGCTTTCTTT
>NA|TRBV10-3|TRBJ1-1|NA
CATGRGALDTEAFF
TGTGCCACCGGAAGGGGCGCTTTAGACACTGAAGCTTTCTTT
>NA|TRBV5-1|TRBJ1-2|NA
CASSLEQGIDGYTF
TGCGCCAGCAGCTTGGAACAGGGAATAGATGGCTACACCTTC
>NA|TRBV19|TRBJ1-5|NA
CASRQTGRTQPQHF
TGTGCCAGTAGACAAACAGGAAGGACCCAGCCCCAGCATTTT
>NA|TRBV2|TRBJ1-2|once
CACRPGSYGYTF
TGTGCCTGCCGACCGGGATCCTATGGCTACACCTTC
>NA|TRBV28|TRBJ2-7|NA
CASSLGGARGYEQYF
TGTGCCAGCAGTTTAGGTGGGGCGCGGGGTTACGAGCAGTACTTC
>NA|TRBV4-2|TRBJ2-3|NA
CASSQGYNTDTQYF
TGTGCCAGCAGCCAAGGATACAACACAGATACGCAGTATTTT
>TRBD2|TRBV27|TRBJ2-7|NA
CASSLGLAGYEQYF
TGTGCCAGCAGTTTGGGATTAGCGGGCTACGAGCAGTACTTC
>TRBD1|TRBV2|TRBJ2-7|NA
CASSIQGISYEQYF
TGTGCCAGCAGCATACAGGGGATATCCTACGAGCAGTACTTC
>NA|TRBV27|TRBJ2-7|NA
CASSLRRGITYEQYF
TGTGCCAGCAGTTTAAGGCGGGGAATAACCTACGAGCAGTACTTC
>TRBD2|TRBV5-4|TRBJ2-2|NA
CASSRPGTSGNTGELFF
TGTGCCAGCAGTCGACCCGGGACTAGCGGGAACACCGGGGAGCTGTTTTTT
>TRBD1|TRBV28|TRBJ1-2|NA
CASSSPGQGAMGYTF
TGTGCCAGCAGTTCTCCCGGACAGGGGGCAATGGGCTACACCTTC
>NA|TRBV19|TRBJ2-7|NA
CASSIRGGVVYEQYF
TGTGCCAGTAGTATAAGAGGGGGGGTTGTCTACGAGCAGTACTTC